Listed here are 15 T cell receptor beta chains from one sample, sequenced in a study of blood T cell repertoires in COVID-19. Clones were sequenced by immunoSEQ multiplex PCR, and TCRdb holds only the in-frame ones, with some missing. Of around 200,000 clones listed, approximately 88% are singletons. The sample consisted of peripheral blood. These TCRs come from a man in his forties with acute or convalescent COVID-19.

Notes on this clone: Other DNA sequences in the sample encode the same CDR3. This chain joins TRBV11-2 and TRBJ2-7, with D possibly matching TRBD1 (6 bases). Trimming shortened V by 4 bases and J by 3 bases, and 7 bases separated the two germline ends. Germline lookup yields CDR1 SGHAT and CDR2 FQNNGV. This CDR3 has 12 amino acids. The CDR3 DNA is TGTGCCAGCAGCTCGGACAGCTACGAGCAGTACTTC. As protein: CASSSDSYEQYF. Complete variable domain (other parts from reference TRBV11-2 and TRBJ2-7): EAGVAQSPRYKIIEKRQSVAFWCNPISGHATLYWYQQILGQGPKLLIQFQNNGVVDDSQLPKDRFSAERLKGVDSTLKIQPAKLEDSAVYLCASSSDSYEQYFGPGTRLTVT.

The DNA for the CDR3 is TGTGCCAGCAGCCCATCCAGGGGGTACACTGAAGCTTTCTTT. This codes for CASSPSRGYTEAFF. The V call is TRBV3-1 (or the pseudogene TRBV3-2), the J call TRBJ1-1, with 7 bases matching TRBD1. After removal of 4 bases from V and 3 bases from J, the junction contained 5 bases not matched to a gene. Germline CDR1 and CDR2: LGHDT and YNNKEL (reference sequence). This CDR3 region has 14 residues.

Comment on this clone: At the DNA level, this CDR3 is encoded by other sequences in the same sample as well. The chain links TRBV5-4 to TRBJ1-4; D gene ambiguous. Trimming stripped 0 bases from V and 5 bases from J, with 5 bases between. CDR1 and CDR2 (germline): SGHNT, YYREEE (reference sequence). The length of the CDR3 is 13 residues. The CDR3 DNA follows: TGTGCCAGCAGCTTGGAACGGAATGAAAAACTGTTTTTT. Translation gives CASSLERNEKLFF.

This chain uses TRBV7-2 with TRBJ1-6; 7 bases fit TRBD1. J gave up 4 bases and V 1 base, and 4 bases lay outside the gene matches. Per germline, CDR1 SGHTA and CDR2 FQGNSA. The CDR3 length is 16 residues. The CDR3 spells CASSLGQGGYNSPLHF. The DNA for the CDR3 is TGTGCCAGCAGCTTAGGTCAGGGGGGTTATAATTCACCCCTCCACTTT.

The CDR3 loop reads CASSPGGSGWQSPLHF. The CDR3, as DNA: TGTGCCAGCTCACCGGGGGGATCTGGGTGGCAGTCACCCCTCCACTTT. The chain carries TRBV18 and TRBJ1-6; tentatively, D is TRBD1 (5 bases). The CDR3 extends over 16 amino acids. The V end lost 3 bases, the J end lost 10 bases, and 19 bases lay between the germline ends. Germline assignment: CDR1 KGHSH and CDR2 LQKENI. Supplemented by reference TRBV18 and TRBJ1-6, the full variable domain reads NAGVMQNPRHLVRRRGQEARLRCSPMKGHSHVYWYRQLPEEGLKFMVYLQKENIIDESGMPKERFSAEFPKEGPSILRIQQVVRGDSAAYFCASSPGGSGWQSPLHFGNGTRLTVT.

This sequence joins TRBV5-8 and TRBJ1-3; D remains unclear. CDR3 length: 14 amino acids. Germline V gene lookup returns CDR1 SGHTS and CDR2 YDEGEE. V shed 0 bases and J shed 0 bases, with 4 bases lying between them. The CDR3 DNA reads TGTGCCAGCAGCTTGGGGAGCTCTGGAAACACCATATATTTT. It translates to CASSLGSSGNTIYF. The variable domain in full, with the rest retrieved from reference TRBV5-8 and TRBJ1-3, is EAGVTQSPTHLIKTRGQQATLRCSPISGHTSVYWYQQALGLGLQFLLWYDEGEERNRGNFPPRFSGRQFPNYSSELNVNALELEDSALYLCASSLGSSGNTIYFGEGSWLTVV.

The CDR3: CASSSQMLGGYNEQFF. The CDR3 nucleotides read TGCGCCAGCAGCTCGCAGATGCTGGGGGGTTACAATGAGCAGTTCTTC. V is TRBV5-1 and J is TRBJ2-1; D possibly corresponds to TRBD2 (6 bases). Germline CDR1 is SGHRS and CDR2 is YFSETQ. The CDR3 is made up of 16 amino acids. The V gene lost 3 bases and the J gene lost 4 bases, with 17 bases spanning the gap.

The chain joins TRBV6-5 to TRBJ2-7, with 9 nucleotides matching TRBD1. There are 15 residues in the CDR3. V lost 2 bases and J lost 5; bases outside the gene matches: 7. Germline loops: CDR1 MNHEY, CDR2 SVGAGI. The CDR3, as DNA: TGTGCCAGCAGTTACCGGACAGGGGTCAGGAACGAGCAGTACTTC. Amino acids: CASSYRTGVRNEQYF.

The V and J genes are TRBV12-3 or TRBV12-4 and TRBJ1-2, with 7 bases lining up with TRBD1. The CDR3 length is 13 residues. The junction had 6 bases not matched to a gene; V was cut back by 3 bases and J by 8 bases. CDR3 loop: CASSFDRASGYTF. CDR3 DNA: TGTGCCAGCAGTTTTGACAGGGCGAGCGGCTACACCTTC.

The chain is built from TRBV6-1 and TRBJ1-4, with 8 bases lining up with TRBD1. Germline values: CDR1 MNHNS, CDR2 SASEGT. J lost 9 bases, V lost 3 bases, and 3 bases had no gene match. The CDR3 runs 13 residues. The CDR3 region is CASSDTGGKKLFF. For the CDR3, the DNA is TGTGCCAGCAGTGACACAGGGGGAAAAAAACTGTTTTTT.

This chain uses TRBV6-5 with TRBJ1-1; D is perhaps TRBD1 (5 bases). Germline CDR1 is MNHEY and CDR2 is SVGAGI. The V and J ends lost 0 bases and 6 bases respectively, with 8 bases between them. CDR3 size: 13 residues. This CDR3 reads CASSYSTRAEAFF. The CDR3 DNA reads as TGTGCCAGCAGTTACTCGACCAGGGCTGAAGCTTTCTTT.

The V call is TRBV19, the J call TRBJ2-7; 7 bases map to TRBD1. After removal of 3 bases from V and 3 bases from J, the junction contained 5 bases not matched to a gene. Germline lookup yields CDR1 LNHDA and CDR2 SQIVND (reference sequence). CDR3 length equals 14 residues. The CDR3 coding sequence is TGTGCCAGTAGTATTTGGACAGGAGACTACGAGCAGTACTTC. Translation: CASSIWTGDYEQYF.

The chain employs TRBV10-3 and TRBJ2-5; the D gene is possibly TRBD2 (7 bases). The CDR3 sequence is 14 residues long. V was shortened by 8 bases and J by 1 base, with 14 bases between the two germline ends. The germline V gene encodes CDR1 ENHRY and CDR2 SYGVKD. The CDR3 region has the DNA TGTGCCATCTCTGGCGGGGGCTCCCAAGAGACCCAGTACTTC. It translates to CAISGGGSQETQYF.

V is TRBV12-3 or TRBV12-4 and J is TRBJ2-6; possibly TRBD1 for D (5 bases). CDR3 length: 13 amino acids. Between the trimmed V and J ends, which lost 1 base and 7 bases, there was a span of 5 bases. The chain's CDR3 is CASSLGGANVLTF. Here the CDR3 DNA reads TGTGCCAGCAGTTTAGGGGGCGCCAACGTCCTGACTTTC.

The rearrangement links TRBV5-4 to TRBJ2-5, with D uncertain. This CDR3 is 14 amino acids long. The V gene's germline CDR1 is SGHNT and CDR2 YYREEE (reference sequence). Trimming took off 4 bases at V and 5 bases at J, with 15 bases between the two ends. CDR3 bases: TGTGCCAGCAGCCTCAGGTCTGGAAGGGAGACCCAGTACTTC. Its protein product is CASSLRSGRETQYF.